The clone carrying this T cell receptor (beta chain) was counted a few times. These data belong to a study of T cells in Graves' hyperthyroidism and ophthalmopathy. The source material, RNA transcripts, was used to amplify TCR beta CDR3 regions. HTBI primers were employed in a first-round RT-PCR of the TCR CDR3. TCRdb passed the multiplex PCR reads through MiXCR, listing each CDR3 protein once. Of hundreds of thousands of distinct CDR3 sequences listed, over 35% are singletons. The sequence was collected from a man younger than 35 with Graves' hyperthyroidism. The sample comprised blood.

CDR3 DNA: TGCAGCGTTGAAGATCAAGGTCCAGGGGGCGCGGACGAGCAGTACTTC. Translating gives CSVEDQGPGGADEQYF. The V call is TRBV29-1, the J call TRBJ2-7; 8 bases align to TRBD1. The junction had 12 bases not matched to a gene; V was cut back by 0 bases and J by 5 bases. The CDR3 spans 16 residues. The germline gives CDR1 SQVTM, CDR2 ANQGSEA.